This T cell receptor beta chain was sequenced in a study of blood T cell repertoires in COVID-19. Study in general: The United States, Italy and Spain were the sources of the acute and convalescent COVID-19 samples. From T cells, B-cell-depleted T cells, or PBMCs came the material, which was cDNA or gDNA.

Original methodology: Quantification of nucleated cells was approximated via reference gene primer amplification. The table came from immunoSEQ multiplex PCR; TCRdb's copy has only in-frame clones and leaves some out. V and J calls and clone size follow that table, whereas D and trimming were derived from the DNA. The data contain 200,000 to 300,000 clones, 88% of them singletons. V was pared by 3 bases and J by 6 bases, with 10 bases of the junction left unmatched. The CDR3 extends over 15 amino acids. Germline V gives CDR1 WSHSY, CDR2 SAAADI. This clonotype was obtained from a man between 60 and 75 years old who had recovered from COVID-19. The sequencing sample was made of peripheral blood. The chain joins TRBV10-2 to TRBJ2-5; 7 nucleotides align to TRBD1. In DNA form, the CDR3 reads TGCGCCAGCAGTGAATTCAAGGGGGCGCGGAAGACCCAGTACTTC. Translated: CASSEFKGARKTQYF.